The present entry profiles one T cell receptor (beta chain) with its context. The source of the sample is a study of blood T cell repertoires in COVID-19. Sequencing was performed with immunoSEQ multiplex PCR; in TCRdb, only in-frame clones are kept and a portion is missing. The table shows 45,000 to 60,000 clones, with about four fifths occurring only once. The germline gives CDR1 KGHDR, CDR2 SFDVKD. CDR3 length: 16 residues. Trimming took 5 bases from V and 3 from J; bases not matched to a gene: 8. Patients from Seattle were sampled longitudinally, starting during active infection. This clonotype was sampled from a man at least 80 years old with COVID-19, enrolled during active disease. Sequencing was carried out using peripheral blood. The gene calls are TRBV24-1 and TRBJ1-5, with TRBD1 matching 8 bases. The CDR3 loop is CATSVGQGAVNQPQHF. The CDR3 DNA reads TGTGCCACCAGTGTGGGGCAGGGGGCTGTCAATCAGCCCCAGCATTTT.